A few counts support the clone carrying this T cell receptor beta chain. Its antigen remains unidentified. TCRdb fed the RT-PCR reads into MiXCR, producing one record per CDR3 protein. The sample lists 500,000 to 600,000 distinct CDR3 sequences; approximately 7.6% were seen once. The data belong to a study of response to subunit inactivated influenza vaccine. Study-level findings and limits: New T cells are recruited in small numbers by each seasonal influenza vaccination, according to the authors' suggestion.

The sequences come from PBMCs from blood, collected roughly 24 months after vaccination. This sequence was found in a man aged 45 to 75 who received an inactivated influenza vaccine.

The CDR3 DNA is TGTGCCAGTAGTATAAGGTCTTTTAACACTGAAGCTTTCTTT. It specifies CASSIRSFNTEAFF. The chain couples TRBV19 to TRBJ1-1; no definite D call. V dropped 2 bases and J dropped 2 bases, with 9 bases sitting between them. Germline V gives CDR1 LNHDA, CDR2 SQIVND (reference sequence). The CDR3 is 14 residues long. Together with reference TRBV19 and TRBJ1-1, the CDR3 gives the full variable domain: DGGITQSPKYLFRKEGQNVTLSCEQNLNHDAMYWYRQDPGQGLRLIYYSQIVNDFQKGDIAEGYSVSREKKESFPLTVTSAQKNPTAFYLCASSIRSFNTEAFFGQGTRLTVV.